Listed below are T cell receptor beta chains from one sample, sequenced in a study of radiotherapy plus CTLA-4 blockade in lung cancer. Assay used: immunoSEQ multiplex PCR; TCRdb lists only in-frame clones, some missing. The table has more than 55,000 clones, around 80% seen once. Sequenced here: peripheral blood, sampled from a patient treated with radiotherapy plus ipilimumab. Source of these receptors: a human donor with non-small cell lung cancer whose response to radiotherapy plus ipilimumab could not be evaluated. The CDR3 runs from the conserved cysteine through the conserved F or W. D genes are given only for firm matches. A row's size may be missing; if present it is once, few, many or a size class.

V gene: TRBV19
J gene: TRBJ1-1
clone size: once
D gene: NA
CDR3 protein: CASSTGALNTEAFF
CDR3 DNA: TGTGCCAGTAGTACCGGAGCATTGAACACTGAAGCTTTCTTT

V gene: TRBV6-5
J gene: TRBJ1-4
clone size: once
D gene: NA
CDR3 protein: CASSYGSTLTNEKLFF
CDR3 DNA: TGTGCCAGCAGTTACGGGAGCACGTTAACTAATGAAAAACTGTTTTTT

V gene: TRBV28
J gene: TRBJ1-1
clone size: NA
D gene: NA
CDR3 protein: CASSLEWNTEAFF
CDR3 DNA: TGTGCCAGCAGTCTGGAGTGGAACACTGAAGCTTTCTTT

V gene: TRBV19
J gene: TRBJ2-7
clone size: NA
D gene: NA
CDR3 protein: CASSTAVNSGEQYF
CDR3 DNA: TGTGCCAGTAGTACGGCGGTTAACTCGGGCGAGCAGTACTTC

V gene: TRBV19
J gene: TRBJ1-2
clone size: NA
D gene: NA
CDR3 protein: CASSIGWDNGYTF
CDR3 DNA: TGTGCCAGTAGTATAGGCTGGGACAATGGCTACACCTTC

V gene: TRBV11-2
J gene: TRBJ1-1
clone size: NA
D gene: TRBD1
CDR3 protein: CASSLAGTGREAFF
CDR3 DNA: TGTGCCAGCAGCTTAGCCGGGACAGGGAGGGAAGCTTTCTTT

V gene: TRBV19
J gene: TRBJ1-5
clone size: NA
D gene: TRBD1
CDR3 protein: CASSTGTGEYRPQHF
CDR3 DNA: TGTGCCAGTAGTACCGGGACAGGGGAGTATCGGCCCCAGCATTTT

V gene: TRBV20-1
J gene: TRBJ2-3
clone size: NA
D gene: NA
CDR3 protein: CSVPRDTQYF
CDR3 DNA: TGCAGTGTTCCGAGGGATACGCAGTATTTT

V gene: TRBV7-6
J gene: TRBJ2-7
clone size: NA
D gene: NA
CDR3 protein: CASSLVQGSAYEQYF
CDR3 DNA: TGTGCCAGCAGCTTAGTACAGGGTTCCGCCTACGAGCAGTACTTC

V gene: TRBV19
J gene: TRBJ1-2
clone size: NA
D gene: TRBD1
CDR3 protein: CATWTGGGYTF
CDR3 DNA: TGTGCCACCTGGACAGGGGGCGGCTACACCTTC

V gene: TRBV2
J gene: TRBJ2-4
clone size: NA
D gene: TRBD2
CDR3 protein: CASSGTSGGSYIAKNIQYF
CDR3 DNA: TGTGCCAGCAGTGGGACTAGCGGGGGGTCCTATATAGCCAAAAACATTCAGTACTTC

V gene: TRBV18
J gene: TRBJ2-3
clone size: NA
D gene: NA
CDR3 protein: CASSPPTASTDTQYF
CDR3 DNA: TGTGCCAGCTCACCGCCGACAGCTAGCACAGATACGCAGTATTTT

V gene: TRBV7-8
J gene: TRBJ2-7
clone size: once
D gene: TRBD1
CDR3 protein: CASSSGTGIYEQYF
CDR3 DNA: TGTGCCAGCAGCTCCGGGACAGGGATCTACGAGCAGTACTTC

V gene: TRBV23-1
J gene: TRBJ2-1
clone size: few
D gene: TRBD2
CDR3 protein: CASSHMGLAGVDEQFF
CDR3 DNA: TGCGCCAGCAGCCATATGGGACTAGCGGGAGTGGATGAGCAGTTCTTC

V gene: TRBV5-1
J gene: TRBJ2-1
clone size: NA
D gene: NA
CDR3 protein: CASSWGPSYNEQFF
CDR3 DNA: TGCGCCAGCAGCTGGGGGCCCTCCTACAATGAGCAGTTCTTC

V gene: TRBV7-9
J gene: TRBJ1-2
clone size: NA
D gene: TRBD1
CDR3 protein: CASSLGQGRWSNYGYTF
CDR3 DNA: TGTGCCAGCAGCTTGGGACAGGGGCGTTGGTCTAACTATGGCTACACCTTC

V gene: TRBV29-1
J gene: TRBJ1-1
clone size: NA
D gene: NA
CDR3 protein: CSADRANTEAFF
CDR3 DNA: TGCAGCGCCGACAGAGCCAACACTGAAGCTTTCTTT

V gene: TRBV6-5
J gene: TRBJ2-3
clone size: NA
D gene: NA
CDR3 protein: CASSYEGLGDTQYF
CDR3 DNA: TGTGCCAGCAGTTATGAGGGACTTGGGGATACGCAGTATTTT

V gene: TRBV4-3
J gene: TRBJ1-5
clone size: NA
D gene: NA
CDR3 protein: CASSQDARLDNQPQHF
CDR3 DNA: TGCGCCAGCAGCCAAGATGCTCGGTTAGACAATCAGCCCCAGCATTTT

V gene: TRBV18
J gene: TRBJ1-1
clone size: NA
D gene: TRBD1
CDR3 protein: CASSPTRDRVNTEAFF
CDR3 DNA: TGTGCCAGCTCACCAACAAGGGACAGAGTGAACACTGAAGCTTTCTTT

V gene: TRBV18
J gene: TRBJ1-6
clone size: NA
D gene: NA
CDR3 protein: CASSPGASLDSFYNSPLHF
CDR3 DNA: TGTGCCAGCTCACCGGGGGCGAGCCTAGATTCCTTCTATAATTCACCCCTCCACTTT

V gene: TRBV10-3
J gene: TRBJ1-2
clone size: NA
D gene: NA
CDR3 protein: CAISELAKAGANYGYTF
CDR3 DNA: TGTGCCATCAGTGAGTTAGCCAAGGCCGGAGCTAACTATGGCTACACCTTC

V gene: TRBV29-1
J gene: TRBJ1-1
clone size: few
D gene: NA
CDR3 protein: CSVESGGTAEAFF
CDR3 DNA: TGCAGCGTTGAATCGGGCGGGACGGCTGAAGCTTTCTTT

V gene: TRBV11-2
J gene: TRBJ2-1
clone size: NA
D gene: TRBD2
CDR3 protein: CASSLRREGIEQFF
CDR3 DNA: TGTGCCAGCAGCTTACGGCGGGAGGGGATTGAGCAGTTCTTC

V gene: TRBV7-2
J gene: TRBJ1-1
clone size: NA
D gene: TRBD1
CDR3 protein: CASSYLGTGNTEAFF
CDR3 DNA: TGTGCCAGCAGCTATTTGGGGACAGGGAACACTGAAGCTTTCTTT

V gene: TRBV7-2
J gene: TRBJ2-5
clone size: NA
D gene: TRBD2
CDR3 protein: CASSLVGTSATETQYF
CDR3 DNA: TGTGCCAGCAGCTTAGTCGGGACTAGCGCAACGGAGACCCAGTACTTC

V gene: TRBV29-1
J gene: TRBJ1-4
clone size: NA
D gene: NA
CDR3 protein: CSVGEGTANEKLFF
CDR3 DNA: TGCAGCGTTGGGGAGGGGACGGCTAATGAAAAACTGTTTTTT

V gene: TRBV5-1
J gene: TRBJ2-7
clone size: once
D gene: TRBD1
CDR3 protein: CASSFSGQPYEQYF
CDR3 DNA: TGCGCCAGCAGCTTCTCGGGACAGCCCTACGAGCAGTACTTC

V gene: TRBV6-5
J gene: TRBJ2-7
clone size: NA
D gene: TRBD1
CDR3 protein: CASSYSTGATYEQYF
CDR3 DNA: TGTGCCAGCAGTTACTCGACAGGGGCCACCTACGAGCAGTACTTC

V gene: TRBV5-5
J gene: TRBJ1-4
clone size: NA
D gene: NA
CDR3 protein: CASTLPTGASNEKLFF
CDR3 DNA: TGTGCCAGCACCTTGCCCACGGGAGCCTCTAATGAAAAACTGTTTTTT

V gene: TRBV25-1
J gene: TRBJ2-7
clone size: few
D gene: TRBD2
CDR3 protein: CASSPGLAGLSYEQYF
CDR3 DNA: TGTGCCAGCAGCCCGGGACTAGCGGGCCTCTCCTACGAGCAGTACTTC

V gene: TRBV6-5
J gene: TRBJ1-3
clone size: once
D gene: NA
CDR3 protein: CASRGDGVGNTIYF
CDR3 DNA: TGTGCCAGCCGCGGGGACGGAGTAGGAAACACCATATATTTT

V gene: TRBV10-3
J gene: TRBJ1-6
clone size: NA
D gene: NA
CDR3 protein: CAISESLAGVRVSPLHF
CDR3 DNA: TGTGCCATCAGTGAGTCCTTGGCGGGGGTAAGGGTTTCCCCCCTCCACTTT

V gene: TRBV19
J gene: TRBJ1-3
clone size: NA
D gene: TRBD1
CDR3 protein: CATGQGPGNTIYF
CDR3 DNA: TGTGCCACCGGACAGGGACCTGGAAACACCATATATTTT

V gene: TRBV15
J gene: TRBJ1-2
clone size: few
D gene: NA
CDR3 protein: CATSREGGAAYGYTF
CDR3 DNA: TGTGCCACCAGCAGAGAAGGTGGGGCAGCCTATGGCTACACCTTC

V gene: TRBV11-3
J gene: TRBJ2-5
clone size: NA
D gene: NA
CDR3 protein: CASSPGEGMETQYF
CDR3 DNA: TGTGCCAGCAGTCCCGGTGAGGGTATGGAGACCCAGTACTTC

V gene: TRBV9
J gene: TRBJ1-2
clone size: NA
D gene: TRBD1
CDR3 protein: CASSALLTQGAGYTF
CDR3 DNA: TGTGCCAGCAGCGCCCTCCTCACTCAGGGGGCGGGCTACACCTTC

V gene: TRBV5-1
J gene: TRBJ1-4
clone size: once
D gene: NA
CDR3 protein: CATSQGGYNEKLFF
CDR3 DNA: TGCGCCACCAGCCAGGGAGGTTATAATGAAAAACTGTTTTTT

V gene: TRBV30
J gene: TRBJ2-3
clone size: NA
D gene: NA
CDR3 protein: CAWTSGNTDTQYF
CDR3 DNA: TGTGCCTGGACCAGCGGAAACACAGATACGCAGTATTTT

V gene: TRBV11-3
J gene: TRBJ1-1
clone size: few
D gene: NA
CDR3 protein: CASSPGGIGGTEAFF
CDR3 DNA: TGTGCCAGCAGCCCTGGGGGGATTGGGGGCACTGAAGCTTTCTTT

V gene: TRBV5-1
J gene: TRBJ2-2
clone size: NA
D gene: NA
CDR3 protein: CASSSLQGRGTGELFF
CDR3 DNA: TGCGCCAGCAGCTCGCTCCAGGGACGGGGGACCGGGGAGCTGTTTTTT

V gene: TRBV6-5
J gene: TRBJ2-5
clone size: few
D gene: TRBD2
CDR3 protein: CASSTGGPGETQYF
CDR3 DNA: TGTGCCAGCAGCACGGGGGGGCCGGGAGAGACCCAGTACTTC

V gene: TRBV5-1
J gene: TRBJ2-5
clone size: NA
D gene: NA
CDR3 protein: CASSFGGAGETQYF
CDR3 DNA: TGCGCCAGCAGCTTCGGAGGGGCGGGGGAGACCCAGTACTTC

V gene: TRBV6-6
J gene: TRBJ1-4
clone size: NA
D gene: TRBD1
CDR3 protein: CASSFDPGQPFF
CDR3 DNA: TGTGCCAGCAGTTTTGATCCGGGACAGCCGTTTTTT

V gene: TRBV30
J gene: TRBJ2-4
clone size: NA
D gene: NA
CDR3 protein: CAWSVLWAPNIQYF
CDR3 DNA: TGTGCCTGGAGCGTGTTATGGGCCCCCAACATTCAGTACTTC

V gene: TRBV7-9
J gene: TRBJ1-1
clone size: once
D gene: TRBD1
CDR3 protein: CASSLAGQRLTEAFF
CDR3 DNA: TGTGCCAGCAGCTTAGCGGGACAGAGACTTACTGAAGCTTTCTTT

V gene: TRBV6-1
J gene: TRBJ1-4
clone size: NA
D gene: NA
CDR3 protein: CASSGGGATNEKLFF
CDR3 DNA: TGTGCCAGCAGTGGCGGAGGGGCAACTAATGAAAAACTGTTTTTT

V gene: TRBV5-1
J gene: TRBJ1-4
clone size: NA
D gene: NA
CDR3 protein: CASSLEGQPNEKLFF
CDR3 DNA: TGCGCCAGCAGCTTGGAAGGACAGCCTAATGAAAAACTGTTTTTT

V gene: TRBV7-8
J gene: TRBJ1-1
clone size: NA
D gene: NA
CDR3 protein: CASSLGGGTEAFF
CDR3 DNA: TGTGCCAGCAGCTTAGGCGGTGGGACTGAAGCTTTCTTT

V gene: TRBV28
J gene: TRBJ1-3
clone size: NA
D gene: NA
CDR3 protein: CASSLSGQRRNTIYF
CDR3 DNA: TGTGCCAGCAGTTTATCTGGACAGCGCAGAAACACCATATATTTT

V gene: TRBV7-2
J gene: TRBJ2-7
clone size: few
D gene: TRBD2
CDR3 protein: CASSLVLADYEQYF
CDR3 DNA: TGTGCCAGCAGCCTGGTTCTAGCGGATTACGAGCAGTACTTC

V gene: TRBV18
J gene: TRBJ2-3
clone size: NA
D gene: TRBD2
CDR3 protein: CASRSGSSGSGDTQYF
CDR3 DNA: TGTGCCAGCCGCTCCGGGAGTAGCGGGAGTGGAGATACGCAGTATTTT

V gene: TRBV6-5
J gene: TRBJ2-5
clone size: NA
D gene: TRBD1
CDR3 protein: CASSSGQGAWETQYF
CDR3 DNA: TGTGCCAGCAGCTCGGGACAGGGGGCGTGGGAGACCCAGTACTTC

V gene: TRBV6-5
J gene: TRBJ2-2
clone size: NA
D gene: NA
CDR3 protein: CASSPPTGNTGELFF
CDR3 DNA: TGTGCCAGCAGTCCCCCGACAGGAAACACCGGGGAGCTGTTTTTT